This passage covers 4 T cell receptor beta chains from one sample sequenced in a study of T cell repertoires in cytomegalovirus infection. TCRdb reprocessed the reads via MiXCR and lists one record per CDR3 protein. The sample records roughly 120,000 distinct CDR3 sequences, approximately 30% being singletons. These receptors' targets are unknown. The sample consisted of CD8+ T cells from cultured PBMCs, taken from culture after CMV antigen stimulation. These receptors were taken from a human donor in good health (CMV status not recorded). Some clones in this sample may be carry-over from other donors' samples.

This clonotype has a handful of counts. This chain uses TRBV7-9 with TRBJ2-1, with a weak D call TRBD2 (5 bases). Per the germline V gene, CDR1 is SEHNR and CDR2 is FQNEAQ (reference sequence). The CDR3 is made up of 14 amino acids. Deletions cut 5 bases from V and 5 bases from J, with 13 bases between. The CDR3 DNA is TGTGCCAGCAGCATACCGGACTGGAACAATGAGCAGTTCTTC. This translates into CASSIPDWNNEQFF.

The chain employs TRBV6-5 and TRBJ2-3; D is ambiguous. Germline assignment: CDR1 MNHEY and CDR2 SVGAGI. The CDR3 sequence is 16 residues long. The ends were cut back, 2 bases at V and 0 bases at J, with 12 bases in the middle. Here the CDR3 reads CASSYPLGRSTDTQYF. CDR3 nucleotide sequence: TGTGCCAGCAGTTACCCCCTGGGCAGGAGCACAGATACGCAGTATTTT.

The chain couples TRBV6-1 to TRBJ1-4; D gene unclear. The V and J ends lost 9 bases and 10 bases respectively, with 24 bases between them. Germline V gene lookup returns CDR1 MNHNS and CDR2 SASEGT. The CDR3 covers 15 residues. The CDR3 nucleotides read TGTGCCAGTGCCCAAGGACTGGGTTATTTGGTAAAACTGTTTTTT. Amino acids: CASAQGLGYLVKLFF.

J is TRBJ2-7 and V is TRBV7-9; D possibly uses TRBD1 or TRBD2 (5 bases each). Trimming removed 7 bases at V and 2 bases at J, with 18 bases between. The CDR3 length is 15 residues. CDR1 is SEHNR, CDR2 FQNEAQ, per germline (reference sequence). The CDR3 DNA sequence: TGTGCCAGCACCTCCATGAGGGGCAGAACCTACGAGCAGTACTTC. Translation: CASTSMRGRTYEQYF.